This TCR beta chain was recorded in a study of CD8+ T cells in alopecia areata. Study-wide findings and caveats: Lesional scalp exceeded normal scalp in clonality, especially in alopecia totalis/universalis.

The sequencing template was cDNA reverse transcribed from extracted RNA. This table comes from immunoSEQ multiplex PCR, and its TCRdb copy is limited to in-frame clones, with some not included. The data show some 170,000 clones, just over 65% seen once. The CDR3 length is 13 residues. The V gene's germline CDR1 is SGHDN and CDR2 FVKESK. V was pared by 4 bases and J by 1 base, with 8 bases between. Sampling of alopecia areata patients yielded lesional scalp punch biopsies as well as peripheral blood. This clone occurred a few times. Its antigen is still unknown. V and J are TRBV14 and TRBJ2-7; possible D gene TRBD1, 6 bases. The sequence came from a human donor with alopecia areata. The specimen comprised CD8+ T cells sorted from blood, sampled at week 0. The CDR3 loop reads CASSRGGSYEQYF. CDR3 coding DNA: TGTGCCAGCAGCCGAGGGGGATCCTACGAGCAGTACTTC.